Shown below are 20 T cell receptor beta chains from a single sample sequenced in a study of patients and donors after allogeneic stem cell transplantation. TCRdb reanalysed the RT-PCR reads using MiXCR and keeps one entry per CDR3 protein. The top ten clones hold around 10% of a sample with roughly 230,000 distinct CDR3 sequences, over 12% of them seen once. Sequenced input: blood, either unsorted or a sorted T cell fraction (not recorded which). The receptors stem from a human donor who was either an allogeneic HSCT recipient or a stem cell or donor lymphocyte infusion donor (not recorded which). It is not recorded whose cells these are; they may come from a transplant donor.

V gene TRBV7-9 combines with J gene TRBJ2-3; either TRBD1 or TRBD2 may fit D (5 bases each). With 6 bases removed from V and 5 bases from J, the gap between germline ends came to 15 bases. Per the germline V gene, CDR1 is SEHNR and CDR2 is FQNEAQ (reference sequence). The CDR3 covers 14 residues. The CDR3 sequence is CASRAGTPGDTQYF. The CDR3 DNA follows: TGTGCCAGCAGAGCCGGGACCCCGGGAGATACGCAGTATTTT.

This clonotype was found many times. The chain recombines TRBV29-1 with TRBJ2-3, with D perhaps TRBD2 (5 bases). Germline V gives CDR1 SQVTM, CDR2 ANQGSEA. This CDR3 spans 13 amino acids. V was cut by 3 bases and J by 1 base, with 8 bases left in between. DNA for the CDR3: TGCAGCGTTGATGTGCGGGGCACAGATACGCAGTATTTT. This gives the protein CSVDVRGTDTQYF.

The sample holds many counts of this clonotype. The J gene is TRBJ2-5, the V gene TRBV4-1, with 8 nucleotides matching TRBD2. With 0 bases clipped from V and 2 bases from J, the junction kept 8 bases outside the gene matches. The CDR3 consists of 17 residues. The germline gives CDR1 MGHRA, CDR2 YSYEKL. The DNA for the CDR3 is TGCGCCAGCAGCCAAGACGCAGCGGGGGCCCAACAAGAGACCCAGTACTTC. Its translation is CASSQDAAGAQQETQYF.

The sample holds a few counts of this clonotype. CDR3 residues: CASSYTESGNTIYF. The CDR3 DNA reads as TGTGCCAGCAGTTATACAGAGTCTGGAAACACCATATATTTT. The rearrangement links TRBV6-5 to TRBJ1-3; no reliable D call. Germline assignment: CDR1 MNHEY and CDR2 SVGAGI. V was trimmed by 3 bases and J by 1 base, leaving 7 bases between them. The CDR3 extends over 14 amino acids.

This clonotype was observed a handful of times. One end of the junction is discordant with germline, which a read error may explain. V is TRBV7-7 and J is TRBJ2-2; 9 nucleotides line up with TRBD1. This CDR3 is 18 amino acids long. Germline values: CDR1 SSHAT, CDR2 FNYEAQ (reference sequence). The CDR3 loop is CASSLMPMGQGSTGELFF. The CDR3 DNA reads TGTGCTAGCAGCTTAATGCCTATGGGACAGGGCAGCACCGGGGAGCTGTTTTTT.

This clonotype was seen repeatedly, ten times or more. The rearrangement joins TRBV29-1 to TRBJ2-2; weak D call: TRBD2 (5 bases). Per the germline V gene, CDR1 is SQVTM and CDR2 is ANQGSEA. CDR3 length equals 12 residues. V gave up 6 bases and J gave up 7 bases, with 12 bases separating them. CDR3 region: CSVADGDGELFF. Here the CDR3 DNA reads TGCAGCGTCGCGGACGGGGACGGGGAGCTGTTTTTT.

This clonotype was found a few times. The chain employs TRBV7-8 and TRBJ2-5; perhaps TRBD2 as D (7 bases). Germline CDR1 SGHVS, CDR2 FQNEAQ. CDR3 length equals 14 residues. CDR3 in DNA: TGTGTGGGGGGGCGACAAAACGCTAAAGAGACCCAGTACTTC. Its protein product is CVGGRQNAKETQYF.

CDR3 DNA: TGTGCCTGGAGTCCGGTGATAGGTACCGGGGAGCTGTTTTTT. It codes for CAWSPVIGTGELFF. The rearrangement links TRBV30 to TRBJ2-2, with no clear D. The CDR3 is 14 amino acids. The ends were cut back, 2 bases at V and 5 bases at J, with 12 bases in the middle. CDR1 and CDR2 from the germline V gene are GTSNPN and SVGIG (reference sequence).

Ten or more counts support this clonotype. The V gene is TRBV12-3 or TRBV12-4, the J gene TRBJ1-3, with TRBD1 as a possible D gene (6 bases). Between the trimmed V and J ends, which lost 6 bases and 0 bases, there was a span of 12 bases. The CDR3 is made up of 15 amino acids. The CDR3 bases are TGTGCCAGCAGCCGGGGGGCCACCTCTGGAAACACCATATATTTT. Translated, it gives CASSRGATSGNTIYF.

The chain has TRBV7-3 and TRBJ2-1, with no clear D. Germline loops: CDR1 SGHTA, CDR2 FQGTGA. The CDR3 extends over 13 amino acids. V was shortened by 5 bases and J by 7 bases, with 12 bases between the two germline ends. The CDR3 reads CASSPPARNEQFF. The DNA for the CDR3 is TGTGCCAGCAGCCCCCCTGCTCGTAATGAGCAGTTCTTC.

The chain joins TRBV24-1 to TRBJ2-2; 9 bases are a match to TRBD1. Germline CDR1 KGHDR, CDR2 SFDVKD. CDR3 length: 15 amino acids. After removal of 7 bases from V and 4 bases from J, the junction contained 6 bases not matched to a gene. CDR3 protein: CATRPTQGATGELFF. CDR3 sequence (DNA): TGTGCCACCAGACCGACACAGGGGGCCACCGGGGAGCTGTTTTTT.

This clonotype was recorded at least ten times. J is TRBJ2-7 and V is TRBV5-6; TRBD2 matches at 13 bases. Germline V gene data show CDR1 as SGHDT and CDR2 as YYEEEE. This CDR3 region has 15 residues. V was pared by 3 bases and J by 6 bases, with 6 bases of the junction left unmatched. CDR3 DNA sequence: TGTGCCAGCAGCTGGACTAGCGGGAGTTTCTCCGAGCAGTACTTC. This sequence encodes CASSWTSGSFSEQYF.

This clonotype has at least ten counts. V usage is TRBV24-1 and J usage is TRBJ2-1, with unresolved D. The CDR3 has 13 amino acids. CDR1 KGHDR and CDR2 SFDVKD come from the germline V gene. V was pared by 2 bases and J by 8 bases, with 9 bases between. This CDR3 reads CATSDWSFDEQFF. CDR3 DNA sequence: TGTGCCACCAGTGATTGGAGCTTCGATGAGCAGTTCTTC.

The V gene is TRBV7-3, the J gene TRBJ2-1, with 9 bases matching TRBD1. Germline V lookup: CDR1 SGHTA, CDR2 FQGTGA. With 5 bases clipped from V and 4 bases from J, the junction kept 9 bases outside the gene matches. This CDR3 is built from 16 residues. The CDR3 DNA sequence: TGTGCCAGCAGCCCCACCGGGGGGACAGGGTACAATGAGCAGTTCTTC. Residues: CASSPTGGTGYNEQFF.

The V gene is TRBV11-2, the J gene TRBJ2-5; the match to TRBD2 covers 10 bases. V gave up 5 bases and J gave up 5 bases; unmatched junction bases: 14. The CDR3 contains 17 residues. Germline loops: CDR1 SGHAT, CDR2 FQNNGV. The CDR3: CASSQGASGGVYETQYF. The CDR3 coding sequence is TGTGCCAGCAGCCAAGGGGCTAGCGGGGGTGTATATGAGACCCAGTACTTC.

At least ten counts were recorded for this clonotype. The chain carries TRBV9 and TRBJ1-2; TRBD1 aligns across 8 bases. The CDR3 loop spans 15 amino acids. V shed 4 bases and J 8 bases; nucleotides not matched to a gene: 13. Germline V gives CDR1 SGDLS, CDR2 YYNGEE. CDR3 region: CASSLTGTGALGYTF. The CDR3 nucleotides read TGTGCCAGCAGCTTAACAGGGACAGGCGCTTTGGGCTACACCTTC.

J is TRBJ2-5 and V is TRBV7-2; TRBD1 matches at 7 bases. This CDR3 spans 14 amino acids. Germline values: CDR1 SGHTA, CDR2 FQGNSA. Unmatched junction bases numbered 7, after V lost 4 bases and J lost 5 bases. CDR3 region: CASSYDRVRETQYF. CDR3 DNA: TGTGCCAGCAGCTACGACAGGGTGAGGGAGACCCAGTACTTC.

This clonotype was picked up many times. The chain links TRBV20-1 to TRBJ2-3; TRBD2 agrees at 8 bases. CDR3 size: 15 residues. The V and J ends lost 5 bases and 4 bases, in that order; junction bases with no gene match: 11. The V gene's germline CDR1 is DFQATT and CDR2 SNEGSKA (reference sequence). CDR3 sequence reads: CSAAPLREEPDTQYF. The CDR3 DNA reads TGCAGTGCTGCCCCCCTGCGGGAGGAGCCAGATACGCAGTATTTT.

There are many counts of this clonotype. V gene TRBV12-3 or TRBV12-4 combines with J gene TRBJ1-3, with D unclear. The ends were cut back, 8 bases at V and 2 bases at J, with 16 bases in the middle. This CDR3 region has 15 residues. DNA for the CDR3: TGTGCCAGCGGCCCCGGGTGGAGGACTGGAAACACCATATATTTT. Its protein is CASGPGWRTGNTIYF.

This clonotype was seen more than once but under ten times. The gene calls are TRBV7-2 and TRBJ1-2; tentative D call: TRBD1 (5 bases). This CDR3 spans 12 amino acids. Germline-derived CDR1 and CDR2 are SGHTA and FQGNSA. Trimming took off 11 bases at V and 2 bases at J, with 12 bases between the two ends. CDR3 residues: CALTAGNYGYTF. DNA of the CDR3: TGTGCCCTCACGGCAGGGAACTATGGCTACACCTTC.